This T cell receptor beta chain was sequenced in a study of blood T cell repertoires in COVID-19. Data came from immunoSEQ multiplex PCR; TCRdb stores just in-frame clones and leaves some out. The profile shows nearly 50,000 clones, 85% to 90% of them singletons. The CDR3 sequence is 14 residues long. The V segment lost 6 bases and the J segment 4 bases; nucleotides outside the gene matches: 9. Germline V CDR1 and CDR2: MNHEY, SMNVEV (reference sequence). The receptor comes from a woman of 80 years or more with COVID-19, enrolled during active disease. The sequenced material came from peripheral blood. V usage is TRBV27 and J usage is TRBJ2-7; TRBD2 aligns across 7 bases. CDR3 protein: CASRPGLVEYEQYF. The DNA of the CDR3 is TGTGCCAGCAGACCAGGACTAGTCGAATACGAGCAGTACTTC.